One and the same sample provided the 8 T cell receptor beta chains below, sequenced in a study of blood T cell repertoires in COVID-19. Data came from immunoSEQ multiplex PCR; TCRdb stores just in-frame clones and leaves some out. Seen here are tens of thousands of clones, roughly 84% observed once, and the top ten hold approximately 2.5%. Input material: peripheral blood. The receptor set was obtained from a man at least 80 years old with active or convalescent COVID-19.

The chain is built from TRBV19 and TRBJ1-4, with D possibly being TRBD1 (6 bases). The germline gives CDR1 LNHDA, CDR2 SQIVND (reference sequence). V was shortened by 10 bases and J by 1 base, with 10 bases between the two germline ends. The CDR3 loop spans 13 amino acids. CDR3 DNA sequence: TGTGCCACCGCGGACAGAACTAATGAAAAACTGTTTTTT. As protein: CATADRTNEKLFF.

V usage is TRBV18 and J usage is TRBJ2-6, with D perhaps matching TRBD2 (6 bases). The CDR3 has 16 residues. Germline CDR1 is KGHSH and CDR2 is LQKENI. V lost 5 bases, J lost 0 bases, and 11 bases lay in between. The CDR3 is CASSAVDYSGANVLTF. As DNA, the CDR3 is TGTGCCAGCTCAGCAGTGGACTACTCTGGGGCCAACGTCCTGACTTTC.

This rearrangement joins TRBV12-3 or TRBV12-4 to TRBJ1-5; D is unclear. V was cut by 3 bases and J by 5 bases, with 8 bases left in between. The CDR3 sequence is 13 residues long. The DNA for the CDR3 is TGTGCCAGCAGTTTTCTCCGGGATCAGCCCCAGCATTTT. Its protein is CASSFLRDQPQHF.

This clone was seen once. The CDR3 DNA sequence: TGTGCCAGCAGGGAGCAGGGGGCTCGTAATGAGCAGTTCTTC. Translation: CASREQGARNEQFF. V usage is TRBV4-2 and J usage is TRBJ2-1, with TRBD1 matching over 8 bases. Per the germline V gene, CDR1 is LGHNA and CDR2 is YNFKEQ. The CDR3 covers 14 residues. Trimming removed 6 bases from V and 7 bases from J; junction bases left unmatched: 8.

The chain is built from TRBV7-9 and TRBJ1-6; D might be TRBD1 (6 bases). V gave up 2 bases and J gave up 7 bases, with 18 bases separating them. Germline assignment: CDR1 SEHNR and CDR2 FQNEAQ (reference sequence). The CDR3 spans 17 residues. CDR3 bases: TGTGCCAGCAGCTTAATACCGCCAGGGACACAGAATTCACCCCTCCACTTT. It translates to CASSLIPPGTQNSPLHF.

The chain uses TRBV5-6 and TRBJ1-1, with D perhaps TRBD1 (5 bases). The CDR3 is 15 residues long. The V gene's germline CDR1 is SGHDT and CDR2 YYEEEE. V gave up 4 bases and J gave up 7 bases, with 20 bases separating them. The CDR3 region is CASSTLPPGLGEAFF. The CDR3 DNA reads TGTGCCAGCAGCACCCTACCGCCAGGGTTAGGTGAAGCTTTCTTT.

The V gene is TRBV27, the J gene TRBJ1-1; the match to TRBD1 covers 8 bases. Germline V lookup: CDR1 MNHEY, CDR2 SMNVEV (reference sequence). This CDR3 has 15 residues. J lost 7 bases, V lost 5 bases, and 12 bases had no gene match. The CDR3 nucleotides are TGTGCCAGCAGTCCTCAAACAGGGGGTGCCTTTGAAGCTTTCTTT. As protein: CASSPQTGGAFEAFF.

The genes are TRBV30 and TRBJ1-6, with D perhaps matching TRBD1 (5 bases). Trimming took off 1 base at V and 4 bases at J, with 8 bases between the two ends. The CDR3 length is 14 residues. CDR1 is GTSNPN, CDR2 SVGIG, per germline (reference sequence). CDR3 sequence reads: CAWSAGRYNSPLHF. In DNA, the CDR3 is TGTGCCTGGAGTGCAGGGAGGTATAATTCACCCCTCCACTTT.